One sample yielded the 17 T cell receptor beta chains listed below, sequenced in a study of blood T cell repertoires in COVID-19. Some clones are missing from TCRdb's copy, which holds only in-frame ones; the method was immunoSEQ multiplex PCR. The sample lists roughly 67,000 clones; 65% to 90% were seen once. Specimen: peripheral blood. The source of these receptors is a man aged 45-65 years with acute or convalescent COVID-19.

This chain links TRBV5-4 with TRBJ1-1, with TRBD1 identical over 8 bases. This CDR3 spans 15 amino acids. CDR1 and CDR2 from the germline V gene are SGHNT and YYREEE (reference sequence). Germline trimming cut 2 bases from V and 2 bases from J; bases unmatched to any gene: 5. CDR3 residues: CASSFYQGANTEAFF. CDR3 nucleotide sequence: TGTGCCAGCAGCTTTTATCAGGGGGCAAACACTGAAGCTTTCTTT.

V usage is TRBV18 and J usage is TRBJ1-6, with a tentative D call TRBD1 (5 bases). Trimming pared 5 bases from V and 12 bases from J, leaving 14 bases between. CDR1 is KGHSH, CDR2 LQKENI, per germline. The CDR3 sequence is 13 residues long. The CDR3 region is CASSASTGEPLHF. CDR3 DNA sequence: TGTGCCAGCTCAGCTAGTACAGGTGAACCCCTCCACTTT.

The rearrangement links TRBV24-1 to TRBJ2-1, with 10 bases matching TRBD2. Germline loops: CDR1 KGHDR, CDR2 SFDVKD. This CDR3 is 15 amino acids long. The V gene end was trimmed by 4 bases and the J gene end by 6 bases; junction bases not matched to a gene: 5. The CDR3 here is CATSERTSGANEQFF. In DNA, the CDR3 is TGTGCCACCAGTGAGCGTACTAGCGGGGCCAATGAGCAGTTCTTC.

This clone was counted between two and nine times. The chain is built from TRBV4-1 and TRBJ2-5, with 8 nucleotides matching TRBD1. The CDR3 has 13 residues. Germline CDR1 MGHRA, CDR2 YSYEKL. The V and J ends lost 0 bases and 13 bases, in that order; junction bases with no gene match: 7. Here the CDR3 DNA reads TGCGCCAGCAGCCAAGACCGGGACAGGAACCGGTACTTC. This codes for CASSQDRDRNRYF.

V and J are TRBV4-1 and TRBJ2-3, with 9 bases lining up with TRBD2. CDR3 size: 15 residues. V shed 4 bases and J 0 bases; nucleotides not matched to a gene: 2. Looked up from germline, CDR1 is MGHRA and CDR2 is YSYEKL. CDR3 bases: TGCGCCAGCAGCCGTAGCGGGGGAAGCACAGATACGCAGTATTTT. This gives the protein CASSRSGGSTDTQYF.

This rearrangement joins TRBV5-6 to TRBJ1-2; D is perhaps TRBD1 (5 bases). Trimming removed 4 bases from V and 8 bases from J, with 15 bases in between. The CDR3 is 13 residues long. From germline, CDR1 is SGHDT and CDR2 YYEEEE. This chain's CDR3 is CASSRDSGRGYTF. The CDR3 DNA reads as TGTGCCAGCAGCAGAGACTCAGGGCGAGGCTACACCTTC.

The chain carries TRBV10-1 and TRBJ2-1, with D uncertain. CDR3 size: 14 residues. Trimming removed 0 bases from V and 6 bases from J, with 9 bases in between. The germline V gene encodes CDR1 WNHNN and CDR2 SYGVQD (reference sequence). CDR3 DNA: TGCGCCAGCAGTGAGTCAGCGACTGCCAATGAGCAGTTCTTC. It codes for CASSESATANEQFF.

This clone was seen only a few times. J is TRBJ1-3 and V is TRBV11-1, with a possible D match to TRBD1 (5 bases). The germline V and J ends were trimmed by 3 bases and 2 bases, with 14 bases remaining between them. The CDR3 contains 16 residues. Germline V lookup: CDR1 SGHAT, CDR2 FQDESV (reference sequence). The CDR3 coding sequence is TGTGCCAGCAGCTTCTCACAGGCTTCGACTGGAAACACCATATATTTT. The encoded protein is CASSFSQASTGNTIYF.

V is TRBV3-1 (or the pseudogene TRBV3-2) and J is TRBJ1-1, with D perhaps matching TRBD1 (5 bases). The germline CDR1 and CDR2 sequences are LGHDT and YNNKEL (reference sequence). The germline V and J ends were trimmed by 0 bases and 4 bases, with 15 bases remaining between them. The CDR3 runs to 16 residues. For the CDR3, the DNA is TGTGCCAGCAGCCAAGATCGGACACCCTCGGTCACTGAAGCTTTCTTT. It is translated as CASSQDRTPSVTEAFF.

V usage is TRBV20-1 and J usage is TRBJ2-1, with 10 bases aligning to TRBD2. J was trimmed by 9 bases and V by 3 bases; bases with no gene match: 8. The CDR3 extends over 14 amino acids. The germline V gene has CDR1 DFQATT and CDR2 SNEGSKA (reference sequence). The CDR3 DNA follows: TGCAGTGCTAGTATGCAAGCGGGGGGGCTTGAGCAGTTCTTC. Its protein is CSASMQAGGLEQFF.

V usage is TRBV4-1 and J usage is TRBJ2-7; D might be TRBD2 (6 bases). V lost 4 bases, J lost 5 bases, and 18 bases lay in between. The CDR3 totals 15 residues. From germline, CDR1 is MGHRA and CDR2 YSYEKL. The CDR3 coding sequence is TGCGCCAGCAGCCCCTTAAGAGGAGGGTCCAACGAGCAGTACTTC. Translation: CASSPLRGGSNEQYF.

The V call is TRBV5-4, the J call TRBJ2-3; 7 bases are a match to TRBD2. The CDR3 consists of 15 residues. CDR1 is SGHNT and CDR2 is YYREEE in the germline V gene (reference sequence). Trimming removed 5 bases from V and 2 bases from J; junction bases left unmatched: 8. CDR3 DNA sequence: TGTGCCAGCAGTGTCGAGAGCGGGGACACAGATACGCAGTATTTT. This sequence encodes CASSVESGDTDTQYF. Using reference TRBV5-4 and TRBJ2-3 for the parts outside the CDR3, the full variable domain is ETGVTQSPTHLIKTRGQQVTLRCSSQSGHNTVSWYQQALGQGPQFIFQYYREEENGRGNFPPRFSGLQFPNYSSELNVNALELDDSALYLCASSVESGDTDTQYFGPGTRLTVL.

The V and J genes are TRBV5-5 and TRBJ2-2; D ambiguous. With 4 bases removed from V and 0 bases from J, the gap between germline ends came to 19 bases. The CDR3 has 18 residues. CDR1 and CDR2 from the germline V gene are SGHKS and YYEKEE (reference sequence). CDR3 sequence (DNA): TGTGCCAGCAGCCGAACGATTATCCTGAGCCCGAACACCGGGGAGCTGTTTTTT. Amino acid sequence: CASSRTIILSPNTGELFF. Full variable domain (remainder filled in from reference TRBV5-5 and TRBJ2-2): DAGVTQSPTHLIKTRGQQVTLRCSPISGHKSVSWYQQVLGQGPQFIFQYYEKEERGRGNFPDRFSARQFPNYSSELNVNALLLGDSALYLCASSRTIILSPNTGELFFGEGSRLTVL.

The gene calls are TRBV6-1 and TRBJ2-3; TRBD2 is a possible D gene (6 bases). The CDR3 is 16 amino acids. Germline CDR1 and CDR2: MNHNS and SASEGT. The ends were cut back, 4 bases at V and 0 bases at J, with 14 bases in the middle. CDR3 sequence reads: CASSVRLGSSTDTQYF. CDR3 DNA sequence: TGTGCCAGCAGTGTACGACTAGGGAGTAGCACAGATACGCAGTATTTT.

V and J are TRBV10-1 and TRBJ2-2; 8 nucleotides align to TRBD2. Germline V gives CDR1 WNHNN, CDR2 SYGVQD (reference sequence). The CDR3 runs 17 residues. V shed 2 bases and J 4 bases; nucleotides not matched to a gene: 9. CDR3 loop: CASSEPQRGRSTGELFF. The CDR3 region has the DNA TGCGCCAGCAGTGAGCCCCAGCGGGGGAGGAGCACCGGGGAGCTGTTTTTT.

The chain uses TRBV12-5 and TRBJ2-2, with 8 bases lining up with TRBD2. CDR1 and CDR2 (germline): LGHNT, FRNRAP. The trim removed 6 bases at V and 3 bases at J, leaving 9 bases unmatched. CDR3 size: 16 residues. The CDR3: CASGMISGAYTGELFF. CDR3 coding DNA: TGTGCTAGTGGGATGATTAGCGGGGCCTACACCGGGGAGCTGTTTTTT.

This clone appeared a single time. V is TRBV4-1 and J is TRBJ2-1, with TRBD2 as a possible D gene (7 bases). Germline V gene sequence: CDR1 MGHRA, CDR2 YSYEKL. The CDR3 spans 13 residues. Trimming left V 9 bases short and J 5 bases short, with 14 bases between. CDR3 protein: CASTGGPDNEQFF. The CDR3 DNA is TGCGCCAGTACGGGGGGCCCAGACAATGAGCAGTTCTTC.